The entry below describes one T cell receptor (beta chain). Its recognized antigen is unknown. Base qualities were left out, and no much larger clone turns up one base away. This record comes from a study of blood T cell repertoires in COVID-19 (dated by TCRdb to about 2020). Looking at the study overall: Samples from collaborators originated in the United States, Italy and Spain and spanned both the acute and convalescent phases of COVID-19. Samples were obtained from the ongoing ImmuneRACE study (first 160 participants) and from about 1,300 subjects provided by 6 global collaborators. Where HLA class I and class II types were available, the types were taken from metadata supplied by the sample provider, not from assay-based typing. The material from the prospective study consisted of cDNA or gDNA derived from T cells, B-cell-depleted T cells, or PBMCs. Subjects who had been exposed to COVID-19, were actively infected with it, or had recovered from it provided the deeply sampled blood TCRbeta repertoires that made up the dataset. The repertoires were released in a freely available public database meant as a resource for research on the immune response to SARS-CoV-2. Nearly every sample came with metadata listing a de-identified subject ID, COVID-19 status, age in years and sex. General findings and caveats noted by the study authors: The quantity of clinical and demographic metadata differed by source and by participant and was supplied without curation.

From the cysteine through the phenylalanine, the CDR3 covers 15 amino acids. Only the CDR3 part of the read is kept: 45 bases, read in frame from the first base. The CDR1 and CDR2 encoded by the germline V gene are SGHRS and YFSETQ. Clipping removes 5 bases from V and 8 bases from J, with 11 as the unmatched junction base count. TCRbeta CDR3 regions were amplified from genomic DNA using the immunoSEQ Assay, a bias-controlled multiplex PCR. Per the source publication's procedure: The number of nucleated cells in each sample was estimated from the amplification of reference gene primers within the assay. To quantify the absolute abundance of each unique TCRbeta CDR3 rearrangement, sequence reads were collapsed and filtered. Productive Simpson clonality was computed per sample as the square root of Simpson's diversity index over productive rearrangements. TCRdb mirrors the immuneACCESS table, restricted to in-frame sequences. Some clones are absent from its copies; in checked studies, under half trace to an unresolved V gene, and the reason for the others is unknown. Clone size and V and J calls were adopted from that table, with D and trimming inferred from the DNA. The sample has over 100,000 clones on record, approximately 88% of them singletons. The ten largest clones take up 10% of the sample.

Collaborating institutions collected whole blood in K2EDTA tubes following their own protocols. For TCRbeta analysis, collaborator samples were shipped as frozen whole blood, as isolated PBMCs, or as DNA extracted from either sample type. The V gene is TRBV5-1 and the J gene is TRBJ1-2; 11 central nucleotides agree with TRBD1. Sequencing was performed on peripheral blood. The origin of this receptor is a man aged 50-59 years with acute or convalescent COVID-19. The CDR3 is CASSFGQGALGGYTF. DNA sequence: TGCGCCAGCAGTTTCGGACAGGGGGCATTGGGAGGCTACACCTTC.